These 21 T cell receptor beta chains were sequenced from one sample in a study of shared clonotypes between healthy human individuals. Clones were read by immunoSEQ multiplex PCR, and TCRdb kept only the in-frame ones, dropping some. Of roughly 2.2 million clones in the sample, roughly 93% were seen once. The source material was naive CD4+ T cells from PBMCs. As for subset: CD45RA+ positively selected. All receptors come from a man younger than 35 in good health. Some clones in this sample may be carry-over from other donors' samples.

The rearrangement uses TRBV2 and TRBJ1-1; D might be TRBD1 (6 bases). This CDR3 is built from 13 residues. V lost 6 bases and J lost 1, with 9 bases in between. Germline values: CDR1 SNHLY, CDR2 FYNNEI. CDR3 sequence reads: CASRTGQNTEAFF. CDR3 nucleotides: TGTGCCAGCAGGACGGGACAGAACACTGAAGCTTTCTTT. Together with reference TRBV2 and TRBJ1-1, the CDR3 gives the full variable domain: EPEVTQTPSHQVTQMGQEVILRCVPISNHLYFYWYRQILGQKVEFLVSFYNNEISEKSEIFDDQFSVERPDGSNFTLKIRSTKLEDSAMYFCASRTGQNTEAFFGQGTRLTVV.

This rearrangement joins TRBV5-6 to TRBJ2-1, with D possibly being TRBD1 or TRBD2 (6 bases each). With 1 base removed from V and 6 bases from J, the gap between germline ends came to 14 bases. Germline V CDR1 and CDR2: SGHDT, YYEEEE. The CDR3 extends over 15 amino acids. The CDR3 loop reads CASSLWGAGFNEQFF. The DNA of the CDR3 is TGTGCCAGCAGCTTGTGGGGGGCAGGATTCAATGAGCAGTTCTTC.

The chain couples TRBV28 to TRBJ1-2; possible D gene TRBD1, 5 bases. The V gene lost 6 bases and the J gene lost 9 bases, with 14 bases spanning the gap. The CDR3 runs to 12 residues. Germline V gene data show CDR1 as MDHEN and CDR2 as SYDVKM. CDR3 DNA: TGTGCCAGCAGCCAGGGAGGGGCTAGCTACACCTTC. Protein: CASSQGGASYTF.

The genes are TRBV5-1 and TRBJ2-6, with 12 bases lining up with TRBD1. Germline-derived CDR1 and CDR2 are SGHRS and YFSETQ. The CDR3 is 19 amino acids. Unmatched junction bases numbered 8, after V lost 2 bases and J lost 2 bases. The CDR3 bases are TGCGCCAGCAGCTTACATCCGGGACAGGGGGCTGCTGGGGCCAACGTCCTGACTTTC. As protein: CASSLHPGQGAAGANVLTF.

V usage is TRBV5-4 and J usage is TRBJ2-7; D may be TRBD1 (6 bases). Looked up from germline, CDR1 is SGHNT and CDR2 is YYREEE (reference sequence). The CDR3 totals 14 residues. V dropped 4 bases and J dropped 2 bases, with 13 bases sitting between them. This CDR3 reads CASSPPGTTYEQYF. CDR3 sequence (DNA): TGTGCCAGCAGCCCCCCCGGGACAACCTACGAGCAGTACTTC.

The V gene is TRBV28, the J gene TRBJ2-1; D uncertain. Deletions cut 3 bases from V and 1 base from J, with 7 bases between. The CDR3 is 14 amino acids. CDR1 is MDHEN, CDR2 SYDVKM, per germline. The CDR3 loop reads CASSLRQSYNEQFF. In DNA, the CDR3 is TGTGCCAGCAGTTTGCGTCAGTCCTACAATGAGCAGTTCTTC. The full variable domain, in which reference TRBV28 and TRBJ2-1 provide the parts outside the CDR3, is DVKVTQSSRYLVKRTGEKVFLECVQDMDHENMFWYRQDPGLGLRLIYFSYDVKMKEKGDIPEGYSVSREKKERFSLILESASTNQTSMYLCASSLRQSYNEQFFGPGTRLTVL.

The CDR3 bases are TGTGCCAGTAGTACTTCTAGCGGGAGCCACTACGAGCAGTACTTC. Amino acids: CASSTSSGSHYEQYF. The chain has TRBV19 and TRBJ2-7; 10 bases map to TRBD2. Germline V CDR1 and CDR2: LNHDA, SQIVND (reference sequence). V gave up 4 bases and J gave up 3 bases; unmatched junction bases: 6. This CDR3 comprises 15 residues.

CDR3 region: CASSLDRANSPLHF. The CDR3 region has the DNA TGCGCCAGCAGCTTGGACAGGGCTAATTCACCCCTCCACTTT. The chain combines TRBV5-1 with TRBJ1-6; possible D gene TRBD1, 6 bases. Deletions cut 0 bases from V and 6 bases from J, with 7 bases between. Germline loops: CDR1 SGHRS, CDR2 YFSETQ. CDR3 size: 14 residues.

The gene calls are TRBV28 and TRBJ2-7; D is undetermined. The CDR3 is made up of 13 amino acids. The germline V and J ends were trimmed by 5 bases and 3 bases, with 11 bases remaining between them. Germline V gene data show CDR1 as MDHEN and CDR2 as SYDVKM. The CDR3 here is CASSLGAIYEQYF. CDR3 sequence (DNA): TGTGCCAGCAGTCTGGGCGCAATCTACGAGCAGTACTTC.

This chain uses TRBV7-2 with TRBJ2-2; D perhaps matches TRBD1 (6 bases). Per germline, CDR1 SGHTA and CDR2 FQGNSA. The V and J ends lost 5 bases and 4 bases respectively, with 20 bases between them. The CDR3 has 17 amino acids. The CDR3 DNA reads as TGTGCCAGCAGCCAAACGGGGACAAGAGGGGTCACCGGGGAGCTGTTTTTT. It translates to CASSQTGTRGVTGELFF. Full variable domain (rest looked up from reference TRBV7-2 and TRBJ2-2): GAGVSQSPSNKVTEKGKDVELRCDPISGHTALYWYRQSLGQGLEFLIYFQGNSAPDKSGLPSDRFSAERTGGSVSTLTIQRTQQEDSAVYLCASSQTGTRGVTGELFFGEGSRLTVL.

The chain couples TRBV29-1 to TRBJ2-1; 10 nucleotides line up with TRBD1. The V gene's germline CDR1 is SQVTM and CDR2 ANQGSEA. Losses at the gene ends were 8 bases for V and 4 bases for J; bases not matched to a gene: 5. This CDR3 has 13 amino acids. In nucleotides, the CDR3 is TGCAGCTCGGACAGGGGGTTTTACAATGAGCAGTTCTTC. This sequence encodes CSSDRGFYNEQFF.

This chain's CDR3 is CASSMGTGPGQPQHF. The DNA for the CDR3 is TGCGCCAGCAGCATGGGGACTGGCCCGGGGCAGCCCCAGCATTTT. This sequence joins TRBV5-1 and TRBJ1-5; weak D call: TRBD1 (5 bases). V shed 4 bases and J shed 7 bases, with 18 bases lying between them. Germline lookup yields CDR1 SGHRS and CDR2 YFSETQ. CDR3 length equals 15 residues. The full variable domain, its missing parts supplied by reference TRBV5-1 and TRBJ1-5, is KAGVTQTPRYLIKTRGQQVTLSCSPISGHRSVSWYQQTPGQGLQFLFEYFSETQRNKGNFPGRFSGRQFSNSRSEMNVSTLELGDSALYLCASSMGTGPGQPQHFGDGTRLSIL.

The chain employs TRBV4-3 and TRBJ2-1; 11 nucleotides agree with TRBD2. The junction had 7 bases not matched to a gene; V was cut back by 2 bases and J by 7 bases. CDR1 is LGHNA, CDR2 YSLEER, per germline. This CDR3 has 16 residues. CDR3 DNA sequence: TGCGCCAGCAGCCAATTACTAGCGGGAGCACAAAATGAGCAGTTCTTC. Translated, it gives CASSQLLAGAQNEQFF.

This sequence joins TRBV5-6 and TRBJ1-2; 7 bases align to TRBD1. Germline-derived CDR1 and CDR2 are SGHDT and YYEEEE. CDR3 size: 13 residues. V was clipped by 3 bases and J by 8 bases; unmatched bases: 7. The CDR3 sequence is CASSSPTGVGYTF. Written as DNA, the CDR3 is TGTGCCAGCAGCTCCCCCACAGGGGTAGGCTACACCTTC.

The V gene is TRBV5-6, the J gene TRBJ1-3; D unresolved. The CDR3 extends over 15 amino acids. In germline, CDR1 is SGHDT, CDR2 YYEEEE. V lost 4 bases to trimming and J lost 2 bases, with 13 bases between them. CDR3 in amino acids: CASSDVDSPGNTIYF. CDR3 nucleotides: TGTGCCAGCAGCGACGTGGACTCCCCTGGAAACACCATATATTTT. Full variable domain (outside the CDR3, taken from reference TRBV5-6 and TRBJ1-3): DAGVTQSPTHLIKTRGQQVTLRCSPKSGHDTVSWYQQALGQGPQFIFQYYEEEERQRGNFPDRFSGHQFPNYSSELNVNALLLGDSALYLCASSDVDSPGNTIYFGEGSWLTVV.

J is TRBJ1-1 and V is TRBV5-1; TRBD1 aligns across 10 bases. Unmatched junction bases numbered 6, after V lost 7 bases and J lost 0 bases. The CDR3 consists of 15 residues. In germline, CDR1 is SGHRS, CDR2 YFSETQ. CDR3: CASGPGQGLNTEAFF. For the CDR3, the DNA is TGCGCCAGCGGGCCGGGACAGGGGCTGAACACTGAAGCTTTCTTT.

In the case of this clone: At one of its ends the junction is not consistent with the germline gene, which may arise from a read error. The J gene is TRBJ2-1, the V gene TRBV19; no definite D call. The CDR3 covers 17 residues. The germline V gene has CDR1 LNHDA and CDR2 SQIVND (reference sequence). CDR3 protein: CASSIGGPPHDSQWSVF. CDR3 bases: TGTGCCAGTAGTATAGGCGGACCTCCTCATGACTCCCAGTGGTCGGTCTTC.

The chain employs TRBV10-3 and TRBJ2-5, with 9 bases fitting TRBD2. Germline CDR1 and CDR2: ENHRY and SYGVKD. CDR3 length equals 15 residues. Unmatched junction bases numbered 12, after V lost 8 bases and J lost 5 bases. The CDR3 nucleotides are TGTGCCATCCCGTGGGTTAGCGGGAGTTGGGAGACCCAGTACTTC. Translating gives CAIPWVSGSWETQYF.

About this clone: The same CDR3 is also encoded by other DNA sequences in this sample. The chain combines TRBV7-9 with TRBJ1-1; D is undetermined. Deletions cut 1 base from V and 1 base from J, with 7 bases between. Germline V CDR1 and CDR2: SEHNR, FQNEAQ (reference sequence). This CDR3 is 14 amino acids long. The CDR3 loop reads CASSLDSANTEAFF. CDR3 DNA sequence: TGTGCCAGCAGCTTAGACAGTGCGAACACTGAAGCTTTCTTT.

CDR3 sequence reads: CASSGQTGGVGEKLFF. The CDR3 DNA sequence: TGTGCCAGCAGCGGCCAAACAGGGGGCGTGGGCGAAAAACTGTTTTTT. This chain uses TRBV7-2 with TRBJ1-4; 9 bases agree with TRBD1. Germline V CDR1 and CDR2: SGHTA, FQGNSA. The CDR3 runs to 16 residues. With V trimmed by 5 bases and J by 8 bases, 12 bases remained unmatched.

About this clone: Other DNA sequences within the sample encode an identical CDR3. The CDR3 loop reads CASSPDRVTEAFF. The CDR3 coding sequence is TGTGCCAGCAGCCCCGACAGGGTCACTGAAGCTTTCTTT. This sequence joins TRBV7-3 and TRBJ1-1, with TRBD1 matching over 7 bases. The CDR3 runs 13 residues. Germline trimming cut 5 bases from V and 4 bases from J; bases unmatched to any gene: 4. Germline assignment: CDR1 SGHTA and CDR2 FQGTGA.